This TCR beta chain derives from a study of blood T cell repertoires in COVID-19. This clone has only one observation. Method: immunoSEQ multiplex PCR; TCRdb's copy keeps in-frame clones and lacks some. The sample contains around 98,000 clones, 75% to 85% of which appear only once. The CDR3 has 14 amino acids. V lost 3 bases, J lost 9 bases, and 15 bases lay in between. Per the germline V gene, CDR1 is KGHSH and CDR2 is LQKENI. Source material: peripheral blood. The V gene is TRBV18, the J gene TRBJ1-5; D remains unclear. This TCR derives from a man in his 70s with acute or convalescent COVID-19. CDR3 bases: TGTGCCAGCTCACCCGAGGGAGGCAGCCGGCCCCAGCATTTT. It is translated as CASSPEGGSRPQHF.